Following are 30 T cell receptor beta chains from one sample sequenced in a study of molecular identifiers for immune sequencing clone quantification. TCRdb reprocessed the PCR reads with MiXCR, giving one entry per CDR3 protein. The sample includes under 800,000 distinct CDR3 sequences, 25% of them seen just once. Input material: naive CD8+ T cells from blood, with Jurkat cell RNA spiked in. Regarding subset: FACS-sorted CD8+CD4-CCR7+CD45RA+ naive T cells. Receptors were obtained from a human donor in good health. Some libraries in this study had Jurkat cell RNA spiked in.

DNA of the CDR3: TGTGCCAGCAGTCCGTTATCTGGGGAGCTGTTTTTT. Protein: CASSPLSGELFF. The V gene is TRBV6-2 or TRBV6-3, the J gene TRBJ2-2, with unresolved D. With 5 bases removed from V and 8 bases from J, the gap between germline ends came to 9 bases. The CDR3 loop spans 12 amino acids. Germline V CDR1 and CDR2: MNHEY, SVGEGT.

There are many counts of this clonotype. The V and J genes are TRBV28 and TRBJ2-7; unclear D gene. Per the germline V gene, CDR1 is MDHEN and CDR2 is SYDVKM. The V and J ends lost 6 bases and 2 bases respectively, with 17 bases between them. This CDR3 has 15 residues. The CDR3 DNA sequence: TGTGCCAGCAGCCAAACGCTGGGAATAACCTACGAGCAGTACTTC. Protein sequence: CASSQTLGITYEQYF.

The sample holds one count of this clonotype. This may be a read error: a much more frequent sequence differs by one nucleotide. This rearrangement joins TRBV28 to TRBJ2-7; tentatively, D is TRBD2 (7 bases). Per the germline V gene, CDR1 is MDHEN and CDR2 is SYDVKM. The CDR3 length is 16 residues. With 4 bases removed from V and 1 base from J, the gap between germline ends came to 17 bases. The CDR3 nucleotides are TGTGCCAGCAGTTCATCGGGGGGCGCGGGTTCCTACGAGCAGTACTTC. Translating gives CASSSSGGAGSYEQYF.

This clonotype was seen more than once but under ten times. The J gene is TRBJ2-3, the V gene TRBV19, with 8 positions matching TRBD1. CDR3 length: 15 amino acids. The germline CDR1 and CDR2 sequences are LNHDA and SQIVND (reference sequence). V lost 6 bases, J lost 4 bases, and 9 bases stayed unmatched. The CDR3 spells CASSGQGWGADTQYF. As DNA, the CDR3 is TGTGCCAGTAGCGGACAGGGATGGGGGGCAGATACGCAGTATTTT.

V usage is TRBV5-4 and J usage is TRBJ2-2, with a weak D call TRBD1 (5 bases). The CDR3 is made up of 13 amino acids. Germline-derived CDR1 and CDR2 are SGHNT and YYREEE (reference sequence). V lost 6 bases to trimming and J lost 4 bases, with 10 bases between them. In DNA form, the CDR3 reads TGTGCCAGCACGAGACAGCCCACCGGGGAGCTGTTTTTT. Its protein product is CASTRQPTGELFF.

Ten or more counts support this clonotype. The V and J genes are TRBV9 and TRBJ2-3, with TRBD2 identical over 9 bases. Germline CDR1 SGDLS, CDR2 YYNGEE. The length of the CDR3 is 15 residues. V lost 5 bases to trimming and J lost 2 bases; unmatched junction nucleotides: 6. This chain's CDR3 is CASSLAGAFTDTQYF. CDR3 sequence (DNA): TGTGCCAGCAGTTTAGCGGGAGCCTTCACAGATACGCAGTATTTT.

This clonotype has a handful of counts. V gene TRBV7-6 combines with J gene TRBJ2-7; 9 positions match TRBD1. The CDR3 extends over 13 amino acids. The J segment lost 6 bases and the V segment lost 4 bases, leaving 4 bases of the junction unmatched. Germline CDR1 is SGHVS and CDR2 is FNYEAQ. In nucleotides, the CDR3 is TGTGCCAGCAGCTGGGACAGGGTGAGCGAGCAGTACTTC. It yields the protein CASSWDRVSEQYF.

The V gene is TRBV5-1, the J gene TRBJ2-7; a weak D match, TRBD1 (5 bases). Deletions cut 2 bases from V and 5 bases from J, with 11 bases between. This CDR3 spans 13 amino acids. Germline assignment: CDR1 SGHRS and CDR2 YFSETQ. Here the CDR3 reads CASSFETGNEQYF. The CDR3, as DNA: TGCGCCAGCAGCTTTGAAACAGGCAACGAGCAGTACTTC.

This clonotype was seen many times. This chain links TRBV2 with TRBJ2-3; 8 positions match TRBD2. J lost 0 bases, V lost 7 bases, and 9 bases had no gene match. Germline V lookup: CDR1 SNHLY, CDR2 FYNNEI. The CDR3 extends over 16 amino acids. The CDR3 here is CASISGKVPSTDTQYF. The CDR3 DNA reads as TGTGCCAGCATTAGCGGGAAAGTTCCTAGCACAGATACGCAGTATTTT.

This clonotype was seen more than once but under ten times. The J gene is TRBJ2-7, the V gene TRBV9, with D unclear. V was pared by 1 base and J by 6 bases, with 11 bases between. This CDR3 region has 13 residues. Germline values: CDR1 SGDLS, CDR2 YYNGEE. The CDR3 nucleotides are TGTGCCAGCAGCGTAACCGAAGGCGGCGAGCAGTACTTC. It is translated as CASSVTEGGEQYF.

The chain is built from TRBV20-1 and TRBJ2-7; TRBD2 is a possible D gene (5 bases). The CDR3 is made up of 14 amino acids. Trimming stripped 0 bases from V and 7 bases from J, with 16 bases between. Germline loops: CDR1 DFQATT, CDR2 SNEGSKA (reference sequence). The CDR3 spells CSARDLWRAGEQYF. CDR3 nucleotides: TGCAGTGCTAGAGATCTGTGGCGGGCCGGGGAGCAGTACTTC.

The J gene is TRBJ2-7, the V gene TRBV20-1; the match to TRBD2 covers 7 bases. The CDR3 contains 12 residues. The trim removed 6 bases at V and 5 bases at J, leaving 7 bases unmatched. Germline V CDR1 and CDR2: DFQATT, SNEGSKA (reference sequence). CDR3 protein: CSANRGGDEQYF. The CDR3 DNA follows: TGCAGTGCAAATCGGGGAGGGGACGAGCAGTACTTC.

The V and J genes are TRBV5-4 and TRBJ2-3; 15 bases map to TRBD2. The CDR3 length is 16 residues. The V and J ends lost 4 bases and 6 bases, in that order; junction bases with no gene match: 6. Germline-derived CDR1 and CDR2 are SGHNT and YYREEE (reference sequence). CDR3 nucleotides: TGTGCCAGCAGCAACGGACTAGCGGGAGGGTTGGATACGCAGTATTTT. It encodes CASSNGLAGGLDTQYF.

This clonotype was observed many times. The V gene is TRBV4-2, the J gene TRBJ2-7, with 10 bases fitting TRBD2. V gave up 1 base and J gave up 6 bases; unmatched junction bases: 6. Per germline, CDR1 LGHNA and CDR2 YNFKEQ. There are 15 residues in the CDR3. The CDR3 DNA reads as TGTGCCAGCAGCCAAGTGGGAGCGGGAGGGCCCGAGCAGTACTTC. As protein: CASSQVGAGGPEQYF.

V usage is TRBV6-2 or TRBV6-3 and J usage is TRBJ2-1; D is perhaps TRBD1 (5 bases). The CDR3 covers 12 residues. V was clipped by 4 bases and J by 8 bases, with 9 bases between them. CDR1 MNHEY and CDR2 SVGEGT come from the germline V gene. The CDR3: CASSSGMHEQFF. The CDR3 DNA sequence: TGTGCCAGCAGTTCAGGGATGCATGAGCAGTTCTTC.

The rearrangement joins TRBV7-9 to TRBJ2-7; a possible D gene is TRBD2 (6 bases). The CDR3 is 16 amino acids. Between the trimmed V and J ends, which lost 5 bases and 0 bases, there was a span of 17 bases. Germline V gene sequence: CDR1 SEHNR, CDR2 FQNEAQ (reference sequence). The CDR3 protein is CASSGGGGASSYEQYF. The CDR3 DNA reads as TGTGCCAGCAGCGGCGGTGGCGGGGCGAGCTCCTACGAGCAGTACTTC.

This clonotype has more than one count but fewer than ten. The rearrangement joins TRBV19 to TRBJ1-1, with D unclear. Germline loops: CDR1 LNHDA, CDR2 SQIVND (reference sequence). The V end lost 5 bases, the J end lost 7 bases, and 11 bases lay between the germline ends. This CDR3 has 12 amino acids. The CDR3: CASSLRPNEAFF. The CDR3 bases are TGTGCCAGTAGTCTTCGACCCAATGAAGCTTTCTTT.

This clonotype was picked up many times. The chain employs TRBV20-1 and TRBJ1-5; 7 nucleotides line up with TRBD1. The CDR3 contains 13 residues. Germline CDR1 DFQATT, CDR2 SNEGSKA (reference sequence). Losses at the gene ends were 4 bases for V and 4 bases for J; bases not matched to a gene: 4. CDR3 sequence reads: CSAKGQRNQPQHF. CDR3 sequence (DNA): TGCAGTGCTAAGGGACAGAGAAATCAGCCCCAGCATTTT.

The chain employs TRBV12-3 or TRBV12-4 and TRBJ2-5; TRBD2 matches at 8 bases. V was clipped by 3 bases and J by 1 base; unmatched bases: 10. The CDR3 spans 17 residues. The CDR3 is CASSFFTGGLLQETQYF. The DNA for the CDR3 is TGTGCCAGCAGTTTTTTTACGGGGGGGCTACTCCAAGAGACCCAGTACTTC.

A remark on this clonotype: A read error is possible here, since a much larger clone lies one base away. The CDR3 does not close with the conserved phenylalanine or tryptophan, likely indicating a read error. The rearrangement uses TRBV4-3 and TRBJ2-7; the D call may be TRBD1 or TRBD2 (5 bases each). The V gene lost 0 bases and the J gene lost 2 bases, with 11 bases spanning the gap. This CDR3 region has 15 residues. Germline-derived CDR1 and CDR2 are LGHNA and YSLEER. CDR3 in DNA: TGCGCCAGCAGCCAAGAAGGGGACGCACCCTACGAGCAGTACATC. As protein: CASSQEGDAPYEQYI.

This clonotype was detected a few times. The chain carries TRBV7-9 and TRBJ2-1; possible D gene TRBD1, 5 bases. The CDR3 contains 15 residues. The germline CDR1 and CDR2 sequences are SEHNR and FQNEAQ (reference sequence). Trimming pared 4 bases from V and 10 bases from J, leaving 20 bases between. The CDR3 reads CASSSALVGVSEQFF. CDR3 coding DNA: TGTGCCAGCAGCTCAGCCCTTGTAGGGGTAAGCGAGCAGTTCTTC.

Points on this clonotype: The junction departs from germline at one end; a sequencing error may be responsible. The V gene is TRBV11-2, the J gene TRBJ1-1; possibly TRBD1 for D (6 bases). The CDR3 length is 14 residues. Germline V lookup: CDR1 SGHAT, CDR2 FQNNGV. The CDR3 DNA reads TGTACCAGCAGCTTGGGGGCATCGAACACTGAAGCTTTCTTT. Protein sequence: CTSSLGASNTEAFF.

As concerns this clonotype: Since the CDR3 does not end with the conserved phenylalanine or tryptophan, this likely comes from a read error. The genes are TRBV6-5 and TRBJ2-5; 9 nucleotides match TRBD2. The length of the CDR3 is 14 residues. Germline V gives CDR1 MNHEY, CDR2 SVGAGI. Germline trimming cut 6 bases from V and 2 bases from J; bases unmatched to any gene: 4. In nucleotides, the CDR3 is TGTGCCAGCAGGGATCTAGCGGGACAAGAGACCCAGTACTCC. As protein: CASRDLAGQETQYS.

On this clonotype: This may arise from a read error, as a much more abundant clone is one base away. This sequence joins TRBV3-1 and TRBJ1-6; D gene uncertain. The CDR3 consists of 16 residues. Germline-derived CDR1 and CDR2 are LGHDT and YNNKEL (reference sequence). V gave up 4 bases and J gave up 10 bases, with 20 bases separating them. CDR3 nucleotide sequence: TGTGCCAGCAGCCGACCGAACATCGGATTGGGGTCACCCCTCCACTTT. Protein: CASSRPNIGLGSPLHF.

Concerning this clonotype: Given a much more abundant clone one base away, this may be a read error. The V call is TRBV7-2, the J call TRBJ2-1; 10 positions match TRBD2. The germline V gene has CDR1 SGHTA and CDR2 FQGNSA. The CDR3 extends over 15 amino acids. The CDR3 DNA reads as TGTGCCAGCAGCCCCCTAGCGGGAGTCAGCAATGGGCAGTTCTTC. The encoded protein is CASSPLAGVSNGQFF.

The chain couples TRBV20-1 to TRBJ2-7; D might be TRBD1 (6 bases). Trimming cost V 0 bases and J 5 bases, with 17 bases left between them. The CDR3 runs to 15 residues. The germline gives CDR1 DFQATT, CDR2 SNEGSKA (reference sequence). CDR3 region: CSAREEGTSTNEQYF. The DNA of the CDR3 is TGCAGTGCTAGAGAAGAGGGGACATCCACGAACGAGCAGTACTTC.

This chain uses TRBV4-1 with TRBJ2-1; 10 bases agree with TRBD1. CDR1 is MGHRA, CDR2 YSYEKL, per germline. The J segment lost 7 bases and the V segment lost 4 bases, leaving 4 bases of the junction unmatched. The CDR3 extends over 14 amino acids. The CDR3 region is CASSRGQGENEQFF. DNA for the CDR3: TGCGCCAGCAGCCGCGGACAGGGGGAGAATGAGCAGTTCTTC.

This clonotype occurred a few times. The chain has TRBV13 and TRBJ2-1; possible D gene TRBD1, 6 bases. The CDR3 runs to 15 residues. V was trimmed by 4 bases and J by 3 bases, leaving 13 bases between them. Germline loops: CDR1 PRHDT, CDR2 FYEKMQ (reference sequence). The CDR3 region has the DNA TGTGCCAGCAGCTCGGACAGCGACTACTACAATGAGCAGTTCTTC. Protein sequence: CASSSDSDYYNEQFF.

As to this clonotype: A read error may account for a junction end that differs from germline. The rearrangement uses TRBV19 and TRBJ2-3, with D unresolved. There are 12 residues in the CDR3. The germline CDR1 and CDR2 sequences are LNHDA and SQIVND (reference sequence). CDR3 protein: CASSYGADTRYF. CDR3 coding DNA: TGTGCCAGTAGTTATGGTGCAGATACGCGGTATTTT.

There are many counts of this clonotype. This sequence joins TRBV7-9 and TRBJ2-3, with a possible D match to TRBD2 (5 bases). The V gene's germline CDR1 is SEHNR and CDR2 FQNEAQ (reference sequence). Trimming took off 6 bases at V and 6 bases at J, with 13 bases between the two ends. The CDR3 is 13 residues long. CDR3 nucleotides: TGTGCCAGCAGTCGTCCACTAGGGGATACGCAGTATTTT. It yields the protein CASSRPLGDTQYF.